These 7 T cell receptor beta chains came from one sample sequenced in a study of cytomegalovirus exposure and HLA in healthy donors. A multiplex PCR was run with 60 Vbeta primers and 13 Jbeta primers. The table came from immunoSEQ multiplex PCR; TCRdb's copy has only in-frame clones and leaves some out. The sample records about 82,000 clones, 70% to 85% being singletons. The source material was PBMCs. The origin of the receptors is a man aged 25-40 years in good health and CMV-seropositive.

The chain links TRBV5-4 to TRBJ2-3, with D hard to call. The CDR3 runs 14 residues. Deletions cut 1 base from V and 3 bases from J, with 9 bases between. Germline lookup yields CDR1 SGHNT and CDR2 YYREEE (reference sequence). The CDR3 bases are TGTGCCAGCAGCTTGTCCCCCTTTACAGATACGCAGTATTTT. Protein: CASSLSPFTDTQYF. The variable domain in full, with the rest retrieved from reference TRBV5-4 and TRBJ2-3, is ETGVTQSPTHLIKTRGQQVTLRCSSQSGHNTVSWYQQALGQGPQFIFQYYREEENGRGNFPPRFSGLQFPNYSSELNVNALELDDSALYLCASSLSPFTDTQYFGPGTRLTVL.

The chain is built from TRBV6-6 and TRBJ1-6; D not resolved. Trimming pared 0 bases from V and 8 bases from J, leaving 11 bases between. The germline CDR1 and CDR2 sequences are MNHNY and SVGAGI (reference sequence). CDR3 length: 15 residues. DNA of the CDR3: TGTGCCAGCAGTTACTCGACGGGGAGGGATTCACCCCTCCACTTT. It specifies CASSYSTGRDSPLHF.

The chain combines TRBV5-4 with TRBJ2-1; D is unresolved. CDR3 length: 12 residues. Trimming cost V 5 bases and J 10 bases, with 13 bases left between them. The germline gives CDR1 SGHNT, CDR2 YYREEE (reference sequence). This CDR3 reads CASSRLSVEQFF. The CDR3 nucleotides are TGTGCCAGCAGTCGACTCTCGGTGGAGCAGTTCTTC.

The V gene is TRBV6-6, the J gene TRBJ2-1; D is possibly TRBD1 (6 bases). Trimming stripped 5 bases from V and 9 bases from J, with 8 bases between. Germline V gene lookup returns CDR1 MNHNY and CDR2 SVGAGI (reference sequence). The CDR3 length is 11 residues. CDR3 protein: CASSTGSEQFF. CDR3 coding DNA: TGTGCCAGCAGTACAGGGTCTGAGCAGTTCTTC.

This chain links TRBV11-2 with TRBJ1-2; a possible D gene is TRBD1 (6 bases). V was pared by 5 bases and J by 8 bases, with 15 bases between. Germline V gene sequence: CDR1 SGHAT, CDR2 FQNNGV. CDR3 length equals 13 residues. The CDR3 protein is CASSRRGLWGYTF. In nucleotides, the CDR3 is TGTGCCAGCAGCCGTAGGGGGTTGTGGGGCTACACCTTC.

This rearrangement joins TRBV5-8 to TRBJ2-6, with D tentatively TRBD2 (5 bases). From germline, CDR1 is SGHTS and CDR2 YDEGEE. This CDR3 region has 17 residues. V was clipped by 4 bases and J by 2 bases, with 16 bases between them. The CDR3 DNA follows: TGTGCCAGCAGCCCGGCCGGGGTAGGGACTGGGGCCAACGTCCTGACTTTC. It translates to CASSPAGVGTGANVLTF.

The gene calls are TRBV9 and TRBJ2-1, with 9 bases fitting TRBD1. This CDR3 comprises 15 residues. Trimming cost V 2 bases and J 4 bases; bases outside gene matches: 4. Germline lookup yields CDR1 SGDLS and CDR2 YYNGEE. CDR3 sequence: CASSVRDRVYNEQFF. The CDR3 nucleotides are TGTGCCAGCAGCGTCCGGGACAGGGTTTACAATGAGCAGTTCTTC.